The 18 T cell receptor beta chains below come from one sample, sequenced in a study of molecular identifiers for immune sequencing clone quantification (dated by TCRdb to 2017 to 2018). Receptors were amplified or captured by PCR. The instrument was a NextSeq 500. TCRdb trimmed public reads at Q25 via fastp, called clones via MiXCR and kept in-frame beta chains. A single entry per CDR3 protein holds the most common genes and DNA from its merged rows. This sample has about 630,000 distinct CDR3 sequences in its table, and over 25% of those were observed once. 0.7% to 0.95% of the sample rests with the top ten. Sequencing was performed on naive CD8+ T cells from blood, with Jurkat cell RNA spiked in. The intended sense of this specimen's cell subset or site label: FACS-sorted CD8+CD4-CCR7+CD45RA+ naive T cells. These receptor sequences come from a human donor in good health. Some libraries in this study had Jurkat cell RNA spiked in.

Many counts were recorded for this clonotype. This sequence joins TRBV5-6 and TRBJ2-3; D uncertain. Trimming removed 0 bases from V and 0 bases from J, with 8 bases in between. Germline V lookup: CDR1 SGHDT, CDR2 YYEEEE. The CDR3 totals 15 residues. CDR3 sequence: CASSLGPESTDTQYF. In nucleotides, the CDR3 is TGTGCCAGCAGCTTGGGTCCAGAAAGCACAGATACGCAGTATTTT. Full variable domain (missing parts from reference TRBV5-6 and TRBJ2-3): DAGVTQSPTHLIKTRGQQVTLRCSPKSGHDTVSWYQQALGQGPQFIFQYYEEEERQRGNFPDRFSGHQFPNYSSELNVNALLLGDSALYLCASSLGPESTDTQYFGPGTRLTVL.

This clonotype was seen at least ten times. This sequence joins TRBV9 and TRBJ2-2, with 9 bases identical to TRBD1. Trimming took 0 bases from V and 7 from J; bases not matched to a gene: 7. CDR1 and CDR2 (germline): SGDLS, YYNGEE. This CDR3 has 16 amino acids. CDR3 loop: CASSVEVQGADGELFF. CDR3 DNA sequence: TGTGCCAGCAGCGTAGAGGTACAGGGGGCGGACGGGGAGCTGTTTTTT.

In this sample, this clonotype turned up many times. The chain has TRBV6-5 and TRBJ1-5; D gene uncertain. Trimming took 6 bases from V and 2 from J, leaving 8 bases between them. CDR3 length: 13 amino acids. The germline CDR1 and CDR2 sequences are MNHEY and SVGAGI. The CDR3, as DNA: TGTGCCAGCAGGCGAGAGGGCAATCAGCCCCAGCATTTT. It encodes CASRREGNQPQHF.

As to this clonotype: A clone one base away is much larger, so this may be a read error. This chain links TRBV7-6 with TRBJ2-2, with D unclear. The CDR3 has 13 residues. Germline-derived CDR1 and CDR2 are SGHVS and FNYEAQ. The CDR3 nucleotides are TGTGCCAGCAGGTTAGTTTACACCGGGGAGCTGTTTTTT. Translation gives CASRLVYTGELFF.

This clonotype appeared a few times. This chain connects TRBV30 to TRBJ1-2; D is undetermined. The V gene's germline CDR1 is GTSNPN and CDR2 SVGIG (reference sequence). The V and J ends lost 5 bases and 4 bases respectively, with 11 bases between them. This CDR3 contains 12 residues. The CDR3 region has the DNA TGTGCCTGGGGAGACTTTGGCTATGGCTACACCTTC. Translated: CAWGDFGYGYTF.

This chain joins TRBV30 and TRBJ2-1; tentative D call: TRBD2 (6 bases). The V gene's germline CDR1 is GTSNPN and CDR2 SVGIG (reference sequence). The CDR3 runs 12 residues. Trimming cost V 1 base and J 9 bases, with 10 bases left between them. The CDR3 sequence is CAWSGGGSEQFF. DNA of the CDR3: TGTGCCTGGAGTGGTGGGGGGAGTGAGCAGTTCTTC.

The gene calls are TRBV28 and TRBJ1-2; D not certain. Germline V gene lookup returns CDR1 MDHEN and CDR2 SYDVKM. The CDR3 has 14 amino acids. V was trimmed by 2 bases and J by 0 bases, leaving 7 bases between them. CDR3 loop: CASSLGSSNYGYTF. In DNA form, the CDR3 reads TGTGCCAGCAGTTTAGGCAGTTCTAACTATGGCTACACCTTC.

V is TRBV7-9 and J is TRBJ2-3; 8 bases are a match to TRBD1. Germline assignment: CDR1 SEHNR and CDR2 FQNEAQ (reference sequence). Losses at the gene ends were 7 bases for V and 0 bases for J; bases not matched to a gene: 9. The CDR3 runs 16 residues. CDR3 sequence (DNA): TGTGCCAGCATGTCAGGGGGCGATCGAAGCACAGATACGCAGTATTTT. Amino acid sequence: CASMSGGDRSTDTQYF. Using reference TRBV7-9 and TRBJ2-3 for the parts outside the CDR3, the full variable domain is DTGVSQNPRHKITKRGQNVTFRCDPISEHNRLYWYRQTLGQGPEFLTYFQNEAQLEKSRLLSDRFSAERPKGSFSTLEIQRTEQGDSAMYLCASMSGGDRSTDTQYFGPGTRLTVL.

This clonotype was picked up one time. This may arise from a read error, as a much more abundant clone is one base away. V is TRBV7-6 and J is TRBJ1-5, with D possibly matching TRBD1 (5 bases). The CDR3 loop spans 17 amino acids. With 1 base removed from V and 1 base from J, the gap between germline ends came to 14 bases. Germline V gives CDR1 SGHVS, CDR2 FNYEAQ. The CDR3 loop is CASSLGSPGDSNQPQHF. The CDR3 bases are TGTGCCAGCAGCTTAGGGAGCCCGGGGGACAGCAATCAGCCCCAGCATTTT.

The J gene is TRBJ2-1, the V gene TRBV28; TRBD2 matches 9 bases. The CDR3 has 15 residues. CDR1 and CDR2 (germline): MDHEN, SYDVKM. The ends lost 5 bases at V and 4 bases at J; junction bases unmatched: 6. In DNA, the CDR3 is TGTGCCAGCAGTCCGACTAGCGGAGTTTACAATGAGCAGTTCTTC. This gives the protein CASSPTSGVYNEQFF. Combining the CDR3 with reference TRBV28 and TRBJ2-1 gives the whole variable domain DVKVTQSSRYLVKRTGEKVFLECVQDMDHENMFWYRQDPGLGLRLIYFSYDVKMKEKGDIPEGYSVSREKKERFSLILESASTNQTSMYLCASSPTSGVYNEQFFGPGTRLTVL.

Comment on this clonotype: A much larger clone is a single base away; this may be a read error. The J gene is TRBJ2-2, the V gene TRBV6-2 or TRBV6-3; D not resolved. This CDR3 contains 14 residues. Germline loops: CDR1 MNHEY, CDR2 SVGEGT. Trimming took 4 bases from V and 5 from J, leaving 11 bases between them. The DNA for the CDR3 is TGTGCCAGCAGTTTCTTTTTAGGAACCGGGGAGCTGTTTTTT. It translates to CASSFFLGTGELFF.

This rearrangement joins TRBV19 to TRBJ2-7; 10 bases fit TRBD2. V gave up 5 bases and J gave up 5 bases; unmatched junction bases: 6. The CDR3 is made up of 14 amino acids. CDR1 and CDR2 (germline): LNHDA, SQIVND (reference sequence). The CDR3 reads CASSWASGSHEQYF. The CDR3 bases are TGTGCCAGTAGTTGGGCTAGCGGGAGTCACGAGCAGTACTTC.

As to this clonotype: The germline gene is not matched at one end of the junction; a read error may be the cause. V and J are TRBV5-6 and TRBJ2-7; 7 bases are a match to TRBD1. The CDR3 runs 13 residues. Germline assignment: CDR1 SGHDT and CDR2 YYEEEE. CDR3 bases: TGTGCCAGCAGCTTGAGGGACAGCTACGAGCAGTGCTTC. Translation: CASSLRDSYEQCF.

Remarks on this clonotype: Without the conserved terminal phenylalanine or tryptophan, this CDR3 likely stems from a read error. V gene TRBV20-1 combines with J gene TRBJ2-1; possible D gene TRBD2, 5 bases. The V gene lost 0 bases and the J gene lost 0 bases, with 12 bases spanning the gap. Germline loops: CDR1 DFQATT, CDR2 SNEGSKA (reference sequence). There are 16 residues in the CDR3. The CDR3 region has the DNA TGCAGTGCTAGAGATATAGGCGGGTTCTCCTACAATGAGCAGTTCCTC. It yields the protein CSARDIGGFSYNEQFL.

This clonotype has a count of ten or more. V usage is TRBV5-6 and J usage is TRBJ1-5; D remains unclear. V lost 4 bases and J 4 bases, leaving 12 bases between the germline ends. The CDR3 loop spans 14 amino acids. From germline, CDR1 is SGHDT and CDR2 YYEEEE. CDR3 protein: CASSHRVANQPQHF. In DNA form, the CDR3 reads TGTGCCAGCAGCCATAGGGTTGCAAATCAGCCCCAGCATTTT.

This clonotype was counted only a few times. The chain employs TRBV20-1 and TRBJ2-5, with D possibly being TRBD1 (6 bases). The CDR3 spans 15 residues. Germline V gene sequence: CDR1 DFQATT, CDR2 SNEGSKA (reference sequence). Trimming removed 0 bases at V and 4 bases at J, with 15 bases between. CDR3 nucleotides: TGCAGTGCTAGAGAATGGGCAGGGGTAATAGAGACCCAGTACTTC. The encoded protein is CSAREWAGVIETQYF.

With regard to this clonotype: The CDR3 does not end in the conserved phenylalanine or tryptophan, so this is likely a read error. V and J are TRBV7-9 and TRBJ2-5, with no clear D. Germline loops: CDR1 SEHNR, CDR2 FQNEAQ (reference sequence). The CDR3 has 12 residues. V was trimmed by 0 bases and J by 5 bases, leaving 4 bases between them. The CDR3 loop reads CASSLALETQYL. DNA for the CDR3: TGTGCCAGCAGCTTAGCTCTCGAGACCCAGTACCTC.

This clonotype was detected ten times or more. V gene TRBV9 combines with J gene TRBJ2-3, with 13 bases matching TRBD2. J gave up 2 bases and V 3 bases, and 6 bases lay outside the gene matches. The length of the CDR3 is 17 residues. Looked up from germline, CDR1 is SGDLS and CDR2 is YYNGEE. The CDR3 protein is CASSAGLAGANTDTQYF. The CDR3, as DNA: TGTGCCAGCAGCGCCGGACTAGCGGGGGCCAACACAGATACGCAGTATTTT.